Listed below are T cell receptor beta chains from one sample, sequenced in a study of T cell changes during pregnancy in multiple sclerosis. Only in-frame clones appear in the TCRdb table, and some are missing; sequencing was by immunoSEQ multiplex PCR. This table holds tens of thousands of clones, roughly nine tenths found once. The specimen was CD4+ T cells from peripheral blood mononuclear cells, collected in the third trimester of pregnancy. All receptors come from a female donor in good health, enrolled as a control in a pregnancy study. The CDR3 runs from the conserved cysteine through the conserved F or W. The D gene is left open where the match is weak. Only some rows state a clone size, as once, few, many or a class for expanded clones.

V gene: TRBV18; CDR3 length: 15; D gene: TRBD2; J gene: TRBJ2-3; clone size: .; CDR3 protein: CASSTLAGVQDTQYF; CDR3 DNA: TGTGCCAGCTCAACACTAGCGGGAGTGCAAGATACGCAGTATTTT
V gene: TRBV9; CDR3 length: 15; D gene: .; J gene: TRBJ1-2; clone size: .; CDR3 protein: CASSPQLGQGSGYTF; CDR3 DNA: TGTGCCAGCAGCCCCCAACTTGGGCAGGGGTCTGGCTACACCTTC
V gene: TRBV29-1; CDR3 length: 11; D gene: .; J gene: TRBJ2-1; clone size: .; CDR3 protein: CSVRLVDEQFF; CDR3 DNA: TGCAGCGTCCGACTAGTGGATGAGCAGTTCTTC
V gene: TRBV14; CDR3 length: 17; D gene: .; J gene: TRBJ2-1; clone size: .; CDR3 protein: CASSQVVGTGNYNEQFF; CDR3 DNA: TGTGCCAGCAGCCAAGTTGTCGGGACTGGAAACTACAATGAGCAGTTCTTC
V gene: TRBV20-1; CDR3 length: 11; D gene: .; J gene: TRBJ1-2; clone size: .; CDR3 protein: CSAYTGTPLTF; CDR3 DNA: TGCAGTGCCTATACCGGGACTCCCTTAACCTTC
V gene: TRBV4-1; CDR3 length: 16; D gene: TRBD2; J gene: TRBJ2-7; clone size: .; CDR3 protein: CASSQQLAVNSYEQYF; CDR3 DNA: TGCGCCAGCAGCCAACAACTAGCGGTAAACTCCTACGAGCAGTACTTC
V gene: TRBV4-1; CDR3 length: 12; D gene: .; J gene: TRBJ2-7; clone size: .; CDR3 protein: CASSQDRREQYF; CDR3 DNA: TGCGCCAGCAGCCAAGATCGGAGGGAGCAGTACTTC
V gene: TRBV10-1; CDR3 length: 14; D gene: TRBD2; J gene: TRBJ2-7; clone size: .; CDR3 protein: CASSEPHSSGREYF; CDR3 DNA: TGCGCCAGCAGTGAGCCTCACTCTAGCGGGAGGGAGTACTTC
V gene: TRBV7-3; CDR3 length: 15; D gene: .; J gene: TRBJ1-3; clone size: .; CDR3 protein: CASSPGWYTGNTIYF; CDR3 DNA: TGTGCCAGCAGCCCCGGGTGGTATACTGGAAACACCATATATTTT
V gene: TRBV19; CDR3 length: 14; D gene: .; J gene: TRBJ2-7; clone size: .; CDR3 protein: CASSINAPTGEQYF; CDR3 DNA: TGTGCCAGTAGTATAAACGCACCAACGGGCGAGCAGTACTTC
V gene: TRBV19; CDR3 length: 14; D gene: .; J gene: TRBJ1-4; clone size: .; CDR3 protein: CASSIPATNEKLFF; CDR3 DNA: TGTGCCAGTAGTATCCCTGCAACTAATGAAAAACTGTTTTTT
V gene: TRBV7-2; CDR3 length: 15; D gene: TRBD1; J gene: TRBJ1-2; clone size: .; CDR3 protein: CASSLAGDRDYGYTF; CDR3 DNA: TGTGCCAGCAGCTTAGCAGGGGACAGGGACTATGGCTACACCTTC
V gene: TRBV2; CDR3 length: 12; D gene: .; J gene: TRBJ1-4; clone size: .; CDR3 protein: CASSADREKLFF; CDR3 DNA: TGTGCCAGCAGTGCCGACAGGGAAAAACTGTTTTTT
V gene: TRBV6-1; CDR3 length: 15; D gene: .; J gene: TRBJ2-7; clone size: .; CDR3 protein: CASSGVGRGSYEQYF; CDR3 DNA: TGTGCCAGCAGTGGTGTTGGGAGAGGATCCTACGAGCAGTACTTC
V gene: TRBV7-9; CDR3 length: 18; D gene: TRBD1; J gene: TRBJ2-6; clone size: .; CDR3 protein: CASSVGTGRYSGANVLTF; CDR3 DNA: TGTGCCAGCAGCGTCGGGACAGGGCGTTACTCTGGGGCCAACGTCCTGACTTTC
V gene: TRBV4-3; CDR3 length: 15; D gene: .; J gene: TRBJ1-5; clone size: .; CDR3 protein: CASSQDWQGNQPQHF; CDR3 DNA: TGCGCCAGCAGCCAAGATTGGCAGGGCAATCAGCCCCAGCATTTT
V gene: TRBV18; CDR3 length: 15; D gene: TRBD2; J gene: TRBJ2-1; clone size: once; CDR3 protein: CASSPGTSGSNEQFF; CDR3 DNA: TGTGCCAGCTCACCAGGGACTAGCGGGAGTAATGAGCAGTTCTTC
V gene: TRBV18; CDR3 length: 15; D gene: .; J gene: TRBJ1-5; clone size: .; CDR3 protein: CASSAELYSNQPQHF; CDR3 DNA: TGTGCCAGCTCGGCCGAATTGTATAGCAATCAGCCCCAGCATTTT
V gene: TRBV19; CDR3 length: 9; D gene: .; J gene: TRBJ1-2; clone size: .; CDR3 protein: CASSRGYTF; CDR3 DNA: TGTGCCAGTAGCAGGGGCTACACCTTC
V gene: TRBV6-1; CDR3 length: 15; D gene: .; J gene: TRBJ2-2; clone size: .; CDR3 protein: CASRTGGISLGELFF; CDR3 DNA: TGTGCCAGCAGGACCGGCGGGATAAGCTTAGGGGAGCTGTTTTTT
V gene: TRBV10-3; CDR3 length: 15; D gene: TRBD1; J gene: TRBJ2-2; clone size: .; CDR3 protein: CAIRETGHNTGELFF; CDR3 DNA: TGTGCCATCAGGGAGACAGGGCATAACACCGGGGAGCTGTTTTTT
V gene: TRBV13; CDR3 length: 16; D gene: TRBD2; J gene: TRBJ2-1; clone size: .; CDR3 protein: CASSLGPGLVVHEQFF; CDR3 DNA: TGTGCCAGCAGCTTAGGGCCGGGACTAGTCGTCCATGAGCAGTTCTTC
V gene: TRBV9; CDR3 length: 16; D gene: .; J gene: TRBJ2-3; clone size: .; CDR3 protein: CASSVDAGTITDTQYF; CDR3 DNA: TGTGCCAGCAGCGTAGACGCGGGTACCATCACAGATACGCAGTATTTT
V gene: TRBV28; CDR3 length: 14; D gene: .; J gene: TRBJ2-3; clone size: .; CDR3 protein: CASSLTGVTDTQYF; CDR3 DNA: TGTGCCAGCAGCCTGACAGGCGTCACAGATACGCAGTATTTT
V gene: TRBV12-5; CDR3 length: 13; D gene: .; J gene: TRBJ1-1; clone size: few; CDR3 protein: CASGREGNTEAFF; CDR3 DNA: TGTGCTAGTGGTCGAGAGGGGAACACTGAAGCTTTCTTT
V gene: TRBV7-8; CDR3 length: 12; D gene: .; J gene: TRBJ2-7; clone size: .; CDR3 protein: CASSLGGGEQYF; CDR3 DNA: TGTGCCAGCAGCTTAGGAGGGGGAGAGCAGTACTTC
V gene: TRBV19; CDR3 length: 11; D gene: TRBD1; J gene: TRBJ1-1; clone size: .; CDR3 protein: CASRQGGEAFF; CDR3 DNA: TGTGCCAGTCGACAGGGAGGTGAAGCTTTCTTT
V gene: TRBV9; CDR3 length: 13; D gene: .; J gene: TRBJ2-5; clone size: .; CDR3 protein: CASRPSGGQTQYF; CDR3 DNA: TGTGCCAGCAGGCCATCCGGTGGGCAGACCCAGTACTTC
V gene: TRBV11-2; CDR3 length: 17; D gene: .; J gene: TRBJ2-7; clone size: .; CDR3 protein: CASSFTSGTPVGYEQYF; CDR3 DNA: TGTGCCAGCAGCTTCACTTCCGGGACTCCAGTGGGGTACGAGCAGTACTTC
V gene: TRBV5-1; CDR3 length: 13; D gene: .; J gene: TRBJ2-1; clone size: .; CDR3 protein: CASSLGSYNEQFF; CDR3 DNA: TGCGCCAGCAGCTTGGGCAGTTACAATGAGCAGTTCTTC
V gene: TRBV25-1; CDR3 length: 14; D gene: .; J gene: TRBJ1-3; clone size: .; CDR3 protein: CASSDAGTGNTIYF; CDR3 DNA: TGTGCCAGCAGTGATGCAGGGACTGGAAACACCATATATTTT
V gene: TRBV6-5; CDR3 length: 12; D gene: .; J gene: TRBJ2-4; clone size: .; CDR3 protein: CASRSSRNIQYF; CDR3 DNA: TGTGCCAGCAGAAGCTCCCGCAACATTCAGTACTTC
V gene: TRBV6-1; CDR3 length: 17; D gene: .; J gene: TRBJ2-7; clone size: .; CDR3 protein: CASSEVSLRDSSYEQYF; CDR3 DNA: TGTGCCAGCAGTGAAGTGTCGCTCAGGGATAGCTCCTACGAGCAGTACTTC
V gene: TRBV19; CDR3 length: 16; D gene: TRBD1; J gene: TRBJ2-2; clone size: .; CDR3 protein: CASSIRDRGHTGELFF; CDR3 DNA: TGTGCCAGTAGTATCAGGGACAGGGGACACACCGGGGAGCTGTTTTTT
V gene: TRBV29-1; CDR3 length: 15; D gene: TRBD1; J gene: TRBJ1-1; clone size: .; CDR3 protein: CSVDKGQGISGEAFF; CDR3 DNA: TGCAGCGTTGATAAGGGACAGGGGATTTCAGGTGAAGCTTTCTTT
V gene: TRBV21-1; CDR3 length: 20; D gene: .; J gene: TRBJ2-1; clone size: .; CDR3 protein: CASSKDHGTSGRWRYNEQFF; CDR3 DNA: TGTGCCAGCAGCAAAGACCACGGGACTAGCGGGAGGTGGCGTTACAATGAGCAGTTCTTC
V gene: TRBV7-8; CDR3 length: 15; D gene: .; J gene: TRBJ2-2; clone size: once; CDR3 protein: CASRWEARNTGELFF; CDR3 DNA: TGTGCCAGCAGGTGGGAGGCCCGTAACACCGGGGAGCTGTTTTTT
V gene: TRBV9; CDR3 length: 13; D gene: .; J gene: TRBJ1-6; clone size: .; CDR3 protein: CASSVNRVSPLHF; CDR3 DNA: TGTGCCAGCAGCGTAAACAGGGTTTCACCCCTCCACTTT
V gene: TRBV7-6; CDR3 length: 16; D gene: .; J gene: TRBJ1-1; clone size: .; CDR3 protein: CASSLFNRPMNTEAFF; CDR3 DNA: TGTGCCAGCAGCTTATTTAACAGGCCTATGAACACTGAAGCTTTCTTT
V gene: TRBV4-2; CDR3 length: 16; D gene: .; J gene: TRBJ1-5; clone size: .; CDR3 protein: CASSQDLGQGSRPQHF; CDR3 DNA: TGTGCCAGCAGCCAAGATTTAGGGCAGGGTAGTCGGCCCCAGCATTTT
V gene: TRBV28; CDR3 length: 17; D gene: TRBD2; J gene: TRBJ2-2; clone size: .; CDR3 protein: CASRIGTSGRANGELFF; CDR3 DNA: TGTGCCAGCAGGATCGGGACTAGCGGGAGGGCCAACGGGGAGCTGTTTTTT
V gene: TRBV2; CDR3 length: 16; D gene: .; J gene: TRBJ1-3; clone size: .; CDR3 protein: CASTRGRTASGNTIYF; CDR3 DNA: TGTGCCAGCACCCGAGGTAGGACTGCCTCTGGAAACACCATATATTTT
V gene: TRBV5-6; CDR3 length: 16; D gene: TRBD2; J gene: TRBJ2-1; clone size: .; CDR3 protein: CASSLRREGHKFGQFF; CDR3 DNA: TGTGCCAGCAGCTTGCGGCGGGAGGGCCACAAATTCGGGCAGTTCTTC
V gene: TRBV6-1; CDR3 length: 13; D gene: .; J gene: TRBJ2-7; clone size: .; CDR3 protein: CASSEGSRDEQYF; CDR3 DNA: TGTGCCAGCAGTGAAGGGTCCCGGGACGAGCAGTACTTC
V gene: TRBV15; CDR3 length: 17; D gene: .; J gene: TRBJ1-1; clone size: .; CDR3 protein: CATSTDRRGALSTEAFF; CDR3 DNA: TGTGCCACCAGCACCGATAGGCGCGGGGCGCTGAGCACTGAAGCTTTCTTT
V gene: TRBV5-4; CDR3 length: 14; D gene: TRBD1; J gene: TRBJ1-2; clone size: once; CDR3 protein: CASSSDRGGYGYTF; CDR3 DNA: TGTGCCAGCAGCAGCGACAGGGGTGGCTATGGCTACACCTTC